This T cell receptor (beta chain) originates from a study of regulatory T cells in long-lasting Graves disease. Whole-study results and caveats: Lower TCR diversity characterized persistent Graves' patients relative to newly diagnosed patients.

Building the TCR beta libraries relied on iRepertoire HTBI primers, and CDR3 regions underwent Arm-PCR. TCRdb analysed the multiplex PCR reads with MiXCR anew, one entry per CDR3 protein. The table lists roughly 610,000 distinct CDR3 sequences, about 16% of them singletons. The time point denotes: newly diagnosed GD, antithyroid drugs for less than 3 months. PBMCs provided the RNA from which the TCR library was made. Guidelines of the American Thyroid Association were used to diagnose Graves' disease. Recruitment took place at an endocrinology department in Xi'an, China. For this clonotype: Antigen: not known.

The CDR3 is 14 amino acids. The V and J ends lost 4 bases and 5 bases, in that order; junction bases with no gene match: 8. Germline-derived CDR1 and CDR2 are SGHNT and YYREEE (reference sequence). These data also formed part of another study, on T cells in Graves' hyperthyroidism and ophthalmopathy.

Sample: peripheral blood mononuclear cells (PBMCs), taken at new diagnosis, from a patient treated with antithyroid drugs. The clonotype originates from a woman under 40 with Graves disease. This chain links TRBV5-4 with TRBJ2-5, with 7 nucleotides matching TRBD2. As DNA, the CDR3 is TGTGCCAGCAGCCCAATCGGGGAGGGGGAGACCCAGTACTTC. Encoded protein: CASSPIGEGETQYF.